The clone carrying this TCR beta chain was observed a handful of times. The data stem from a study of T-cell memory formation after mild COVID-19. For the study at large: Clusters of TCRs were largely donor specific.

The germline V gene encodes CDR1 DFQATT and CDR2 SNEGSKA (reference sequence). The V end lost 3 bases, the J end lost 1 base, and 9 bases lay between the germline ends. The CDR3 runs 13 residues. TCRdb analysed the 5' RACE reads with MiXCR anew, one entry per CDR3 protein. This table has 200,000 to 250,000 distinct CDR3 sequences, 9.5% appearing once. Sequencing was performed on PBMCs or a T cell subset sorted from them (not recorded which). The J gene is TRBJ2-5, the V gene TRBV20-1, with D possibly matching TRBD2 (5 bases). This TCR was sampled from a man aged 18 to 29 who had mild COVID-19 (a few samples of this study predate the infection). Cell type and time point are not known. CDR3 sequence reads: CSASPGSQETQYF. The CDR3 DNA is TGCAGTGCTAGCCCGGGGAGCCAAGAGACCCAGTACTTC.